The T cell receptor (beta chain) described here comes from a study of shared clonotypes between healthy human individuals. This CDR3 comprises 13 residues. Germline loops: CDR1 SGHNT, CDR2 YYREEE (reference sequence). V was shortened by 1 base and J by 8 bases, with 12 bases between the two germline ends. Overall study findings and caveats: Inspection by rarefaction showed sorted-subset sequencing to be incomplete despite large depth. Approximately 5% of naive CD4 clonotypes were shared across four donors.

Worth noting for this clone: Its antigen remains unknown.

TCRdb's table, derived via immunoSEQ multiplex PCR, lists solely in-frame clones and lacks some. The repertoire holds about 2.3 million clones, 92% seen once, with more than 0.35% in the top ten. Material for sequencing was naive CD4+ T cells from PBMCs. The subset: CD45RA+ positively selected. This TCR derives from a young man in good health. Some clones in this sample may be carry-over from other donors' samples. V gene TRBV5-4 combines with J gene TRBJ1-1; tentatively, D is TRBD1 (5 bases). In DNA form, the CDR3 reads TGTGCCAGCAGCTTGATGGGGGGGACCGAAGCTTTCTTT. Its protein product is CASSLMGGTEAFF.